Sequencing of this T cell receptor beta chain was carried out in a study of cytomegalovirus exposure and HLA in healthy donors. At the level of the study: Findings of an earlier analysis included roughly 110 million unique TCR beta sequences from roughly 180 million T cells.

The germline V gene encodes CDR1 PRHDT and CDR2 FYEKMQ (reference sequence). Trimming cost V 5 bases and J 0 bases, with 11 bases left between them. This CDR3 is built from 15 residues. Regarding the study as a whole: High specificity and sensitivity for cytomegalovirus status were reported for the classifier. Later examination showed HLA-associated TCR beta chains had greater clonal expansion than equally common others. The authors later found most CMV-associated TCR beta chains appeared HLA-restricted.

This clone was recorded a few times. Its antigen is as yet unknown. The primer mix had 60 Vbeta and 13 Jbeta primers. Clones were read by immunoSEQ multiplex PCR, and TCRdb kept only the in-frame ones, dropping some. The sample gives some 120,000 clones, over 9.5% of which show up once; approximately 4.4% is in the top ten. The rearrangement uses TRBV13 and TRBJ2-1; D remains unclear. Sequencing was carried out using PBMCs. This receptor was taken from a woman under 30 in good health and CMV-seropositive. CDR3 in DNA: TGTGCCAGCAGCGATGTAGTAAGCTCCTACAATGAGCAGTTCTTC. Translation: CASSDVVSSYNEQFF. Full variable domain (missing parts from reference TRBV13 and TRBJ2-1): AAGVIQSPRHLIKEKRETATLKCYPIPRHDTVYWYQQGPGQDPQFLISFYEKMQSDKGSIPDRFSAQQFSDYHSELNMSSLELGDSALYFCASSDVVSSYNEQFFGPGTRLTVL.